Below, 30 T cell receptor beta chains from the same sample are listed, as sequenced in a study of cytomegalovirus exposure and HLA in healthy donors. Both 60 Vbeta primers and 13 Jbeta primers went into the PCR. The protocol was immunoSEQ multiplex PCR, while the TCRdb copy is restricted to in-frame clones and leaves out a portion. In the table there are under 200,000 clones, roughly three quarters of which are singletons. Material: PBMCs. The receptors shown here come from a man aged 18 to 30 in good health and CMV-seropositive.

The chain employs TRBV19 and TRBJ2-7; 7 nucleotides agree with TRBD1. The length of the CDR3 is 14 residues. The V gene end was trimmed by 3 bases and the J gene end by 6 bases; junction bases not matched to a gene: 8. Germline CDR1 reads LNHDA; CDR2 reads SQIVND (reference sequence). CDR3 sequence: CASSMVWTGSEQYF. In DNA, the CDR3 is TGTGCCAGTAGTATGGTCTGGACAGGCTCCGAGCAGTACTTC.

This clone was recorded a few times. The CDR3 DNA follows: TGTGCCAGTAGTATAACAGGACAGGGCAATCAGCCCCAGCATTTT. This encodes CASSITGQGNQPQHF. The gene calls are TRBV19 and TRBJ1-5; 7 bases align to TRBD1. CDR3 length: 15 residues. CDR1 and CDR2 from the germline V gene are LNHDA and SQIVND (reference sequence). Trimming cost V 2 bases and J 2 bases; bases outside gene matches: 3. Filled out from reference TRBV19 and TRBJ1-5, the complete variable domain reads DGGITQSPKYLFRKEGQNVTLSCEQNLNHDAMYWYRQDPGQGLRLIYYSQIVNDFQKGDIAEGYSVSREKKESFPLTVTSAQKNPTAFYLCASSITGQGNQPQHFGDGTRLSIL.

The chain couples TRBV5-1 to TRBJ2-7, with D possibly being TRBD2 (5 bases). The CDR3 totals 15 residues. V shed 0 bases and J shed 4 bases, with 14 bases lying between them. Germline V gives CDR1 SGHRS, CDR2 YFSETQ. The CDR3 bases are TGCGCCAGCAGCTTGGCAGGTAGAGGACTTTACGAGCAGTACTTC. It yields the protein CASSLAGRGLYEQYF. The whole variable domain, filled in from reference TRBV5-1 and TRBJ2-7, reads KAGVTQTPRYLIKTRGQQVTLSCSPISGHRSVSWYQQTPGQGLQFLFEYFSETQRNKGNFPGRFSGRQFSNSRSEMNVSTLELGDSALYLCASSLAGRGLYEQYFGPGTRLTVT.

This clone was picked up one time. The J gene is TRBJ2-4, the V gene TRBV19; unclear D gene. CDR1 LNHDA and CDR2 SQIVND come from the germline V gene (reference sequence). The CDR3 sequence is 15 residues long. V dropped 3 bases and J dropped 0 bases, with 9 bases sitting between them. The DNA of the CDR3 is TGTGCCAGTAGTATCTCTCCGGGAGCCAAAAACATTCAGTACTTC. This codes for CASSISPGAKNIQYF.

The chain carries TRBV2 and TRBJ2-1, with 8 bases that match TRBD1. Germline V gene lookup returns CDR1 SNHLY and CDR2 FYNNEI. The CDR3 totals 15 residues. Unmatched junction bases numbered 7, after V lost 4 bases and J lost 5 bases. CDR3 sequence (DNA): TGTGCCAGCAGTGTTGAGACAGGGGTCAACAATGAGCAGTTCTTC. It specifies CASSVETGVNNEQFF. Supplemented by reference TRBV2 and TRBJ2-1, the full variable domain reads EPEVTQTPSHQVTQMGQEVILRCVPISNHLYFYWYRQILGQKVEFLVSFYNNEISEKSEIFDDQFSVERPDGSNFTLKIRSTKLEDSAMYFCASSVETGVNNEQFFGPGTRLTVL.

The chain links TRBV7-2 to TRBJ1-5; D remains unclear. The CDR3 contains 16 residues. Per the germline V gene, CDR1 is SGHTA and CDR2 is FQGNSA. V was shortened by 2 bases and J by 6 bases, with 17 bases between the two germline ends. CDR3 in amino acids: CASSLTYRIVGQPQHF. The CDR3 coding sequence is TGTGCCAGCAGCTTAACTTATCGAATTGTTGGTCAGCCCCAGCATTTT. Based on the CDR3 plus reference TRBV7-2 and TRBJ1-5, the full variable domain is GAGVSQSPSNKVTEKGKDVELRCDPISGHTALYWYRQSLGQGLEFLIYFQGNSAPDKSGLPSDRFSAERTGGSVSTLTIQRTQQEDSAVYLCASSLTYRIVGQPQHFGDGTRLSIL.

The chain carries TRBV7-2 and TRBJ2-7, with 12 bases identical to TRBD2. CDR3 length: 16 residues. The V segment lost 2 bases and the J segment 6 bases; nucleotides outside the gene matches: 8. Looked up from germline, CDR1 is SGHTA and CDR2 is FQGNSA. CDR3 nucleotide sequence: TGTGCCAGCAGCTTATTGACTAGCGGGAGTACAGGCGAGCAGTACTTC. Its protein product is CASSLLTSGSTGEQYF.

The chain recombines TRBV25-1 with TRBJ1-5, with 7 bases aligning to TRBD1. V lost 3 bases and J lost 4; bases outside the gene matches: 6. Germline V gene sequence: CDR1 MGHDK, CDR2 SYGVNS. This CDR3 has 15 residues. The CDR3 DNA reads TGTGCCAGCAGTGATTCAGGGGGTCGAAATCAGCCCCAGCATTTT. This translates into CASSDSGGRNQPQHF.

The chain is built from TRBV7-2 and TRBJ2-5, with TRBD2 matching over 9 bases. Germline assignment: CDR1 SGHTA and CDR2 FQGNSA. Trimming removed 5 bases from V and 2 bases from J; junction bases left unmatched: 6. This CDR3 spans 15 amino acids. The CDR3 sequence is CASSISSGAQETQYF. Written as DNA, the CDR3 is TGTGCCAGCAGCATCTCTAGCGGGGCGCAAGAGACCCAGTACTTC.

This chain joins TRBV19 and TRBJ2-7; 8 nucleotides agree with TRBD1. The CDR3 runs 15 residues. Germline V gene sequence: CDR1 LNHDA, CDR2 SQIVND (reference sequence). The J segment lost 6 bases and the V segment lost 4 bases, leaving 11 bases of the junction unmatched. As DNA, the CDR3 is TGTGCCAGTAGTACTCGAGACCCACAGGGGGTCGAGCAGTACTTC. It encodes CASSTRDPQGVEQYF.

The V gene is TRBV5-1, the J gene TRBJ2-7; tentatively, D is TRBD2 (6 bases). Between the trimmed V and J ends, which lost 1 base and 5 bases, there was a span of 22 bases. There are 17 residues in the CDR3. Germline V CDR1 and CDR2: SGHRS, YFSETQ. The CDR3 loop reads CASSLLPPIGGNDEQYF. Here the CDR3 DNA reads TGCGCCAGCAGCTTGCTCCCTCCCATCGGGGGTAATGACGAGCAGTACTTC.

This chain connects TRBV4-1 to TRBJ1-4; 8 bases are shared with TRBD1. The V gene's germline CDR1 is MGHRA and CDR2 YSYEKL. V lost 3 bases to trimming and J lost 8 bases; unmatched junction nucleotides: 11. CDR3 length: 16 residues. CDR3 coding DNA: TGCGCCAGCAGCCAGTTCTCCAGGGGGCTAGGGGAAAAACTGTTTTTT. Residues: CASSQFSRGLGEKLFF.

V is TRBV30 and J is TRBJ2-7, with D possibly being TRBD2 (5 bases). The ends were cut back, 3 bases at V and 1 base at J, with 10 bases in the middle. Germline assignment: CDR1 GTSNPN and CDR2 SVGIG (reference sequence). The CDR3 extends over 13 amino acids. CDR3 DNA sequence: TGTGCCTGGAGCGGACTGTCGTCCTACGAGCAGTACTTC. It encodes CAWSGLSSYEQYF.

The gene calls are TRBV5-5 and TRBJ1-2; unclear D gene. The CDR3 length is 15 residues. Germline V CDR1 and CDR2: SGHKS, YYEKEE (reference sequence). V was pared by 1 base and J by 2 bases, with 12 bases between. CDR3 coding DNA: TGTGCCAGCAGCTTGTGGGCCCCGGTAAACTATGGCTACACCTTC. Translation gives CASSLWAPVNYGYTF.

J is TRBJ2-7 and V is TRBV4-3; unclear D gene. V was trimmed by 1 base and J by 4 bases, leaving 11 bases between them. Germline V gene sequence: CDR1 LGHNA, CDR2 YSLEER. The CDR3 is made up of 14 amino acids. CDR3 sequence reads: CASSQGWSGYEQYF. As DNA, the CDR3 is TGCGCCAGCAGCCAAGGCTGGTCGGGTTACGAGCAGTACTTC.

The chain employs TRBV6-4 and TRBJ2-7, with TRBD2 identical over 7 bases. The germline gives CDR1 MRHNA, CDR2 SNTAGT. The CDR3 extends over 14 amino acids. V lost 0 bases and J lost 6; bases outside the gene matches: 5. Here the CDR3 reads CASSDSTSFREQYF. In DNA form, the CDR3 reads TGTGCCAGCAGTGACTCGACTAGCTTTCGCGAGCAGTACTTC.

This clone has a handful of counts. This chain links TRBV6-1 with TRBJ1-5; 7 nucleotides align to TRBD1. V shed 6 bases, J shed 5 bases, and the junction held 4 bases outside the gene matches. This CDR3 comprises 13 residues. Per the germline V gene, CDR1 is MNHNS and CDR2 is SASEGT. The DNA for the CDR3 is TGTGCCAGCAGCACAGGGGATTATCAGCCCCAGCATTTT. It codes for CASSTGDYQPQHF.

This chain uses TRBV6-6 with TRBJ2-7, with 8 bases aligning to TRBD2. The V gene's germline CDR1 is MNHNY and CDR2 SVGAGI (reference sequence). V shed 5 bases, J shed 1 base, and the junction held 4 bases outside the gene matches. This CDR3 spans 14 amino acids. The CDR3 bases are TGTGCCAGCAGTCGGGGGGGCCGGTCCTACGAGCAGTACTTC. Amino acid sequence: CASSRGGRSYEQYF.

This chain's CDR3 is CASSAGLAYQETQYF. The CDR3 DNA sequence: TGTGCCAGCAGCGCGGGACTTGCGTACCAAGAGACCCAGTACTTC. This chain uses TRBV2 with TRBJ2-5; D may be TRBD2 (6 bases). The V end was cut by 6 bases, the J end by 0 bases, with 14 bases between. Germline-derived CDR1 and CDR2 are SNHLY and FYNNEI. This CDR3 is 15 amino acids long.

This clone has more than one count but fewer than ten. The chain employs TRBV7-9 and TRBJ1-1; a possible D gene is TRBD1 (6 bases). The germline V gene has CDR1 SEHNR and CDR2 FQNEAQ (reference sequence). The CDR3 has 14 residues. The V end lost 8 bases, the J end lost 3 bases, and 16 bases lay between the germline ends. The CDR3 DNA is TGTGCCAGCGGGGAGACAGGCTTTGACACTGAAGCTTTCTTT. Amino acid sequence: CASGETGFDTEAFF.

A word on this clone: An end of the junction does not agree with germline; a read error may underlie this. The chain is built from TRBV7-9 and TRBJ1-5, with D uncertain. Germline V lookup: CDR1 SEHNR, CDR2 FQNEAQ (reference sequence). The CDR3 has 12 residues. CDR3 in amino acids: CSSSLSNQPQHF. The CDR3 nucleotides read TGTTCCAGCAGCCTATCCAATCAGCCCCAGCATTTT.

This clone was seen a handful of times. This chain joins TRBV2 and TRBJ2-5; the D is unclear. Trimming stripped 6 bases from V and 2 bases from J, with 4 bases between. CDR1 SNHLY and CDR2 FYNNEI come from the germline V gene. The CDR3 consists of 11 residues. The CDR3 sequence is CASREQETQYF. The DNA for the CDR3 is TGTGCCAGCAGGGAGCAAGAGACCCAGTACTTC.

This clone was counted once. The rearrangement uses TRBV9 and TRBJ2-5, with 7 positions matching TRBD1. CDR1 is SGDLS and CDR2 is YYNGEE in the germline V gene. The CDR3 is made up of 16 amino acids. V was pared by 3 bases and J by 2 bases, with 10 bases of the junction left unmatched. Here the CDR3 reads CASSANLPGQQETQYF. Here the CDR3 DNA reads TGTGCCAGCAGCGCCAACTTACCGGGACAGCAAGAGACCCAGTACTTC.

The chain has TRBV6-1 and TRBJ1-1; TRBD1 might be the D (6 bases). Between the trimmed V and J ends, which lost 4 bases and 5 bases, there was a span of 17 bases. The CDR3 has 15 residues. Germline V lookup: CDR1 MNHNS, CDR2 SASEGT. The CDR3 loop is CASSGYPSQGTEAFF. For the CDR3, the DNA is TGTGCCAGCAGTGGGTATCCCTCTCAGGGGACTGAAGCTTTCTTT.

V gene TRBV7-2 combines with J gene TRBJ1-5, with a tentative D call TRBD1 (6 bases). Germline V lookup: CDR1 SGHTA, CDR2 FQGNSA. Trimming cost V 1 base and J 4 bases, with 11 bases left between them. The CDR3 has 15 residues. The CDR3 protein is CASSLVGDKNQPQHF. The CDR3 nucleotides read TGTGCCAGCAGCTTAGTAGGGGACAAAAATCAGCCCCAGCATTTT.

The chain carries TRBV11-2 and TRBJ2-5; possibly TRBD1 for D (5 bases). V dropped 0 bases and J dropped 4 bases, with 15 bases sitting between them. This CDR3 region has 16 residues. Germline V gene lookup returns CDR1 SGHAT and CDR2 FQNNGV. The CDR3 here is CASSLDLPGSGETQYF. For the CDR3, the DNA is TGTGCCAGCAGCTTAGATCTGCCAGGGTCAGGAGAGACCCAGTACTTC.

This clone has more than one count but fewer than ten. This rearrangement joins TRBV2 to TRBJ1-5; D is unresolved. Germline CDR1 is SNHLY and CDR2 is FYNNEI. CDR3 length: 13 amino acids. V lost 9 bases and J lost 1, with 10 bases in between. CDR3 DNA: TGTGCCAGTCGGGGTTTGAGCAATCAGCCCCAGCATTTT. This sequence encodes CASRGLSNQPQHF.

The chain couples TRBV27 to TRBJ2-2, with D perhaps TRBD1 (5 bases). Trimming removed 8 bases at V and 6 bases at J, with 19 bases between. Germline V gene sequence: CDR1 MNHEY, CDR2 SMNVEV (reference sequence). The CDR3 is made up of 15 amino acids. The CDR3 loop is CASLDYSGSPGELFF. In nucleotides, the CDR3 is TGTGCCAGCCTCGATTATTCAGGGTCACCCGGGGAGCTGTTTTTT.

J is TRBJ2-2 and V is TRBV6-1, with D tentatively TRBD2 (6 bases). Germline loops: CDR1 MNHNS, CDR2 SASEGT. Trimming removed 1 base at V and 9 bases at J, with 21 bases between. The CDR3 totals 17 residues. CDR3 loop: CASSEGGLGTVMRELFF. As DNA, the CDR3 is TGTGCCAGCAGTGAAGGGGGACTCGGGACGGTTATGAGGGAGCTGTTTTTT.

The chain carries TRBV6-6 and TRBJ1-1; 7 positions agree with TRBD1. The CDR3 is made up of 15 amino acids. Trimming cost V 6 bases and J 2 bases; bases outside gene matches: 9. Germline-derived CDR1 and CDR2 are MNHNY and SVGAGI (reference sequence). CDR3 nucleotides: TGTGCCAGCAGCTCGCCGGGACAGCGAAACACTGAAGCTTTCTTT. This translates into CASSSPGQRNTEAFF.